This is a list of T cell receptor beta chains from one sample in a study of response to subunit inactivated influenza vaccine. MiXCR, run by TCRdb on the RT-PCR reads, gives a single entry per CDR3 protein. The sample holds under 850,000 distinct CDR3 sequences; under 20% are singletons and the top ten take roughly a tenth. This specimen consisted of PBMCs from blood, obtained about 5 days after vaccination. The receptors shown here come from a man aged 45-65 years who received an inactivated influenza vaccine. The CDR3 runs from the conserved cysteine through the conserved F or W. A D gene is named only where the DNA matches it firmly. Where a row states a size, it is once, few, many or the class of an expanded clone; other rows omit it.

V: TRBV11-2
J: TRBJ2-6
size: -
D: TRBD1
length: 17
CDR3: CASSIWTGGSGANVLTF
DNA: TGTGCCAGCAGCATATGGACAGGGGGAAGTGGGGCCAACGTCCTGACTTTC

V: TRBV7-2
J: TRBJ1-2
size: few
D: -
length: 15
CDR3: CASSLEIGSNYGYTF
DNA: TGTGCCAGCAGCTTAGAGATAGGGTCTAACTATGGCTACACCTTC

V: TRBV29-1
J: TRBJ2-7
size: many
D: TRBD2
length: 13
CDR3: CSVRLAGDYEQYF
DNA: TGCAGCGTCAGACTAGCGGGAGATTACGAGCAGTACTTC

V: TRBV15
J: TRBJ2-7
size: -
D: -
length: 15
CDR3: CATSRDLTGTYEQYF
DNA: TGTGCCACCAGCAGAGATTTAACAGGGACCTACGAGCAGTACTTC

V: TRBV9
J: TRBJ2-5
size: few
D: TRBD2
length: 16
CDR3: CASSVASGRAGETQYF
DNA: TGTGCCAGCAGCGTTGCCAGCGGGAGGGCCGGAGAGACCCAGTACTTC

V: TRBV3-1
J: TRBJ1-2
size: few
D: -
length: 14
CDR3: CASSQDAARGGYTF
DNA: TGTGCCAGCAGCCAAGATGCAGCCCGCGGAGGCTACACCTTC

V: TRBV6-5
J: TRBJ2-3
size: once
D: TRBD2
length: 17
CDR3: CASSYLLAGGLGDTQYF
DNA: TGTGCCAGCAGTTACTTACTAGCGGGGGGGCTCGGAGATACGCAGTATTTT

V: TRBV15
J: TRBJ2-5
size: few
D: -
length: 16
CDR3: CATSRAYGTDEETQYF
DNA: TGTGCCACCAGCAGAGCATACGGGACGGATGAAGAGACCCAGTACTTC

V: TRBV24-1
J: TRBJ2-5
size: -
D: TRBD2
length: 18
CDR3: CATSDSGLAGPLEETQYF
DNA: TGTGCCACCAGTGATTCGGGACTAGCGGGACCACTGGAAGAGACCCAGTACTTC

V: TRBV5-6
J: TRBJ2-7
size: many
D: -
length: 13
CDR3: CASSSGVSYEQYF
DNA: TGTGCCAGCAGCTCCGGGGTGTCCTACGAGCAGTACTTC

V: TRBV12-3/TRBV12-4
J: TRBJ2-4
size: few
D: -
length: 13
CDR3: CASSFSWKNIQYF
DNA: TGTGCCAGCAGTTTCTCCTGGAAAAACATTCAGTACTTC

V: TRBV12-3/TRBV12-4
J: TRBJ2-3
size: few
D: TRBD1
length: 15
CDR3: CASSLIAGGEDTQYF
DNA: TGTGCCAGCAGTTTAATAGCAGGGGGAGAGGATACGCAGTATTTT

V: TRBV6-5
J: TRBJ2-1
size: -
D: -
length: 13
CDR3: CASSYRTGFEQFF
DNA: TGTGCCAGCAGTTACCGGACGGGGTTCGAGCAGTTCTTC

V: TRBV18
J: TRBJ2-1
size: -
D: TRBD2
length: 14
CDR3: CASSPTSGSAEQFF
DNA: TGTGCCAGCTCACCGACTAGCGGGAGTGCTGAGCAGTTCTTC

V: TRBV9
J: TRBJ1-1
size: -
D: -
length: 14
CDR3: CASSAILRDTEAFF
DNA: TGTGCCAGCAGCGCGATTCTTAGAGACACTGAAGCTTTCTTT

V: TRBV10-3
J: TRBJ2-3
size: many
D: -
length: 13
CDR3: CAIGGQHTDTQYF
DNA: TGTGCCATCGGGGGACAACACACAGATACGCAGTATTTT

V: TRBV5-1
J: TRBJ2-5
size: -
D: -
length: 14
CDR3: CASTPGGAQETQYF
DNA: TGCGCCAGCACCCCAGGAGGCGCGCAGGAGACCCAGTACTTC

V: TRBV20-1
J: TRBJ2-3
size: few
D: -
length: 13
CDR3: CSARVDSTDTQYF
DNA: TGCAGTGCTAGAGTAGACTCCACAGATACGCAGTATTTT

V: TRBV6-2/TRBV6-3
J: TRBJ2-3
size: few
D: TRBD2
length: 22
CDR3: CASSYSIWTGTSGSLSTDTQYF
DNA: TGTGCCAGCAGTTACTCCATTTGGACCGGGACTAGCGGTAGTCTAAGCACAGATACGCAGTATTTT

V: TRBV12-3/TRBV12-4
J: TRBJ2-7
size: -
D: -
length: 13
CDR3: CASILSGTYEQYF
DNA: TGTGCCAGCATTTTAAGTGGAACCTACGAGCAGTACTTC

V: TRBV29-1
J: TRBJ1-3
size: few
D: -
length: 11
CDR3: CSVGVTDTIYF
DNA: TGCAGCGTTGGAGTAACGGACACCATATATTTT

V: TRBV7-2
J: TRBJ1-6
size: -
D: -
length: 12
CDR3: CASSLEVSPLHF
DNA: TGTGCCAGCAGCTTAGAGGTCTCACCCCTCCACTTT

V: TRBV7-9
J: TRBJ2-3
size: -
D: -
length: 16
CDR3: CASSLESPGLSDTQYF
DNA: TGTGCCAGCAGCTTAGAGTCTCCGGGACTGTCAGATACGCAGTATTTT

V: TRBV5-5
J: TRBJ1-1
size: many
D: -
length: 16
CDR3: CASSEAVGAVNTEAFF
DNA: TGTGCCAGCAGCGAGGCTGTAGGTGCAGTGAACACTGAAGCTTTCTTT

V: TRBV6-1
J: TRBJ1-1
size: -
D: TRBD1
length: 14
CDR3: CASRDRGGNTEAFF
DNA: TGTGCCAGCAGAGACAGGGGAGGGAACACTGAAGCTTTCTTT

V: TRBV27
J: TRBJ2-1
size: few
D: -
length: 14
CDR3: CASSLSAYYNEQFF
DNA: TGTGCCAGCAGTTTATCGGCCTATTACAATGAGCAGTTCTTC

V: TRBV25-1
J: TRBJ2-7
size: once
D: TRBD2
length: 13
CDR3: CATREGSSYEQYF
DNA: TGTGCCACCAGGGAGGGGAGCTCCTACGAGCAGTACTTC

V: TRBV7-2
J: TRBJ2-5
size: few
D: -
length: 15
CDR3: CASSLGPGYQETQYF
DNA: TGTGCCAGCAGCTTAGGTCCGGGATACCAAGAGACCCAGTACTTC

V: TRBV10-3
J: TRBJ2-7
size: -
D: TRBD2
length: 18
CDR3: CAISQGLARFPPNYEQYF
DNA: TGTGCCATCAGCCAGGGACTAGCTCGGTTCCCCCCCAACTACGAGCAGTACTTC

V: TRBV5-6
J: TRBJ1-5
size: few
D: -
length: 16
CDR3: CASSLAMGQLNQPQHF
DNA: TGTGCCAGCAGCTTGGCCATGGGACAACTCAATCAGCCCCAGCATTTT

V: TRBV18
J: TRBJ2-7
size: -
D: -
length: 12
CDR3: CASSQRTGEQYF
DNA: TGTGCCAGCTCACAACGGACGGGGGAGCAGTACTTC

V: TRBV7-2
J: TRBJ2-7
size: -
D: TRBD1
length: 15
CDR3: CASSTPGQGTYEQYF
DNA: TGTGCCAGCAGCACGCCGGGACAGGGGACGTACGAGCAGTACTTC

V: TRBV4-3
J: TRBJ2-7
size: few
D: -
length: 13
CDR3: CASSQDVPYEQYF
DNA: TGCGCCAGCAGCCAAGATGTCCCCTACGAGCAGTACTTC

V: TRBV20-1
J: TRBJ2-2
size: few
D: -
length: 15
CDR3: CSAYTGTANTGELFF
DNA: TGCAGTGCTTATACAGGGACGGCGAACACCGGGGAGCTGTTTTTT

V: TRBV5-1
J: TRBJ2-7
size: few
D: TRBD2
length: 17
CDR3: CASSLTETSGGSYEQYF
DNA: TGCGCCAGCAGCTTGACCGAGACTAGCGGGGGATCCTACGAGCAGTACTTC

V: TRBV7-9
J: TRBJ2-7
size: few
D: -
length: 12
CDR3: CASSRTTGEQYF
DNA: TGTGCCAGCAGCCGTACTACAGGGGAGCAGTACTTC

V: TRBV5-1
J: TRBJ2-7
size: -
D: -
length: 15
CDR3: CASSLLNLPSYEQYF
DNA: TGCGCCAGCAGCTTGTTAAATCTCCCCTCCTACGAGCAGTACTTC

V: TRBV12-3/TRBV12-4
J: TRBJ1-2
size: few
D: -
length: 14
CDR3: CASSLRDRLRGYTF
DNA: TGTGCCAGCAGTCTACGCGACAGGCTTCGCGGCTACACCTTC